A selection of T cell receptor beta chains follows, all from one sample in a study of blood T cell repertoires in COVID-19. Produced via immunoSEQ multiplex PCR; TCRdb's table is partial and in-frame only. The data hold roughly 76,000 clones, with roughly 91% observed a single time. The sample taken for sequencing was peripheral blood. Receptors were obtained from a woman at least 80 years old with active or convalescent COVID-19. CDR3s include the opening cysteine and the closing phenylalanine or tryptophan. The order of the fields is D gene, V gene, J gene, clone size, CDR3 protein, CDR3 DNA. A D gene is named only where the DNA matches it firmly. For some rows the clone size is stated as once, few or many, or as a class when expanded; others skip it.

>TRBD1|TRBV18|TRBJ1-2|NA
CASSPVRAGQGLGYTF
TGTGCCAGCTCACCCGTTAGGGCGGGACAGGGGCTTGGCTACACCTTC
>NA|TRBV6-7|TRBJ1-5|NA
CASSHGTQRNQPQHF
TGTGCCAGCAGCCATGGGACACAACGCAATCAGCCCCAGCATTTT
>TRBD1|TRBV30|TRBJ1-1|NA
CAWSVTGLGTEAFF
TGTGCCTGGAGTGTGACAGGGTTGGGCACTGAAGCTTTCTTT
>TRBD2|TRBV11-3|TRBJ2-3|NA
CASSLAGGSTDTQYF
TGTGCCAGCAGCCTAGCGGGGGGTAGCACAGATACGCAGTATTTT
>NA|TRBV18|TRBJ1-5|once
CASSPSGGNQPQHF
TGTGCCAGCTCACCCTCAGGGGGCAATCAGCCCCAGCATTTT
>TRBD1|TRBV19|TRBJ2-7|NA
CASADRGYEQYF
TGTGCCAGTGCGGACAGGGGCTACGAGCAGTACTTC
>TRBD1|TRBV24-1|TRBJ2-5|once
CATSDNPAGTGREETQYF
TGTGCCACCAGTGACAACCCGGCGGGGACAGGGCGGGAAGAGACCCAGTACTTC
>TRBD2|TRBV9|TRBJ2-3|NA
CASSVDSGDTDTQYF
TGTGCCAGCAGCGTTGATAGCGGGGATACAGATACGCAGTATTTT
>NA|TRBV14|TRBJ1-1|NA
CASSPPGTKNTEAFF
TGTGCCAGCAGCCCCCCCGGGACAAAAAACACTGAAGCTTTCTTT
>NA|TRBV5-1|TRBJ2-1|medium-sized
CASSPTPGGNEQFF
TGCGCCAGCAGCCCAACCCCCGGAGGGAATGAGCAGTTCTTC
>TRBD2|TRBV3-1/TRBV3-2|TRBJ2-3|NA
CASSQRTSGTDTQYF
TGTGCCAGCAGCCAAAGGACTAGCGGCACAGATACGCAGTATTTT
>TRBD2|TRBV4-2|TRBJ2-5|NA
CASSHSFGAGGLQETQYF
TGTGCCAGCAGCCACTCCTTCGGGGCGGGGGGACTTCAAGAGACCCAGTACTTC
>NA|TRBV12-3/TRBV12-4|TRBJ1-1|once
CASSLRGSTEAFF
TGTGCCAGCAGTTTGAGGGGGAGCACTGAAGCTTTCTTT
>NA|TRBV6-5|TRBJ1-4|NA
CASRQARATNEKLFF
TGTGCCAGCAGGCAGGCCAGAGCAACTAATGAAAAACTGTTTTTT
>TRBD2|TRBV5-1|TRBJ2-1|NA
CASSFTSGGVHEQFF
TGCGCCAGCAGCTTCACTAGCGGGGGGGTCCATGAGCAGTTCTTC
>NA|TRBV10-3|TRBJ2-1|NA
CAISESSGRGPSSYNEQFF
TGTGCCATCAGTGAGTCGAGTGGCAGGGGCCCCAGCTCCTACAATGAGCAGTTCTTC
>TRBD1|TRBV19|TRBJ2-6|NA
CATSDRVFPGANVLTF
TGTGCCACCTCCGACAGGGTATTCCCTGGGGCCAACGTCCTGACTTTC
>NA|TRBV14|TRBJ1-1|NA
CASSHNPGTEAFF
TGTGCCAGCAGCCATAACCCGGGAACAGAAGCTTTCTTT
>NA|TRBV12-5|TRBJ2-1|once
CASGLVRGSFSYNEQFF
TGTGCTAGTGGTTTGGTACGGGGGAGTTTCTCCTACAATGAGCAGTTCTTC
>NA|TRBV6-5|TRBJ2-7|NA
CASSPGGSYEQYF
TGTGCCAGCAGCCCCGGGGGTTCCTACGAGCAGTACTTC
>TRBD1|TRBV30|TRBJ1-5|NA
CAWRQGSLSNQPQHF
TGTGCCTGGAGACAGGGGTCCCTTAGCAATCAGCCCCAGCATTTT
>NA|TRBV11-2|TRBJ2-4|NA
CASSLVVAVAKNIQYF
TGTGCCAGCAGCTTAGTGGTAGCTGTAGCCAAAAACATTCAGTACTTC
>TRBD1|TRBV4-2|TRBJ2-2|NA
CASSQDSVSGQGNTGELFF
TGTGCCAGCAGCCAAGATTCCGTTTCGGGACAGGGGAACACCGGGGAGCTGTTTTTT
>TRBD1|TRBV7-2|TRBJ2-2|NA
CASSLAGQYTGELFF
TGTGCCAGCAGCTTAGCGGGACAGTACACCGGGGAGCTGTTTTTT
>NA|TRBV7-9|TRBJ1-3|NA
CASSLDSPGPSGNTIYF
TGTGCCAGCAGCTTAGACAGTCCAGGGCCGTCCGGAAACACCATATATTTT
>TRBD1|TRBV10-3|TRBJ2-3|NA
CAISDQTGVGTDTQYF
TGTGCCATCAGTGACCAGACAGGGGTGGGCACAGATACGCAGTATTTT
>TRBD1|TRBV11-2|TRBJ1-5|NA
CASSPGQGRLQPQHF
TGTGCCAGCAGCCCAGGACAGGGAAGGCTACAGCCCCAGCATTTT
>NA|TRBV7-9|TRBJ1-2|NA
CASSPPGDYGYTF
TGTGCCAGCAGCCCCCCCGGGGACTATGGCTACACCTTC
>NA|TRBV19|TRBJ2-2|NA
CASSIPGDGELFF
TGTGCCAGTAGTATCCCGGGGGACGGGGAGCTGTTTTTT
>NA|TRBV4-3|TRBJ1-6|once
CASSQGGRTNSPLHF
TGCGCCAGCAGCCAAGGGGGGCGTACTAATTCACCCCTCCACTTT
>NA|TRBV7-9|TRBJ1-2|NA
CASSPMSGYGYGYTF
TGTGCCAGCAGCCCGATGTCAGGGTACGGCTATGGCTACACCTTC
>TRBD1|TRBV5-5|TRBJ1-3|once
CASSLNTGGSGNTIYF
TGTGCCAGCAGCCTTAACACAGGGGGCTCTGGAAACACCATATATTTT
>NA|TRBV3-1/TRBV3-2|TRBJ2-3|NA
CASTGTDTQYF
TGTGCCAGCACAGGCACAGATACGCAGTATTTT
>TRBD1|TRBV9|TRBJ1-4|NA
CASSPRGTGLNEKLFF
TGTGCCAGCAGCCCTAGGGGGACAGGCCTTAATGAAAAACTGTTTTTT
>NA|TRBV30|TRBJ1-1|NA
CAWSSNGGAFF
TGTGCCTGGAGCAGCAACGGGGGGGCTTTCTTT
>TRBD1|TRBV5-4|TRBJ1-2|NA
CAGAVLDRANYGYTF
TGTGCCGGGGCGGTGTTGGACAGGGCTAACTATGGCTACACCTTC
>NA|TRBV18|TRBJ2-2|NA
CASSSDTGELFF
TGTGCCAGCTCATCAGACACCGGGGAGCTGTTTTTT
>NA|TRBV2|TRBJ2-7|NA
CASSVTGGEPYF
TGTGCCAGCAGCGTGACTGGGGGCGAGCCGTACTTC
>TRBD1|TRBV28|TRBJ1-1|NA
CASPGASGTGGPMNTEAFF
TGTGCCAGCCCAGGTGCGAGCGGGACAGGGGGTCCAATGAACACTGAAGCTTTCTTT
>TRBD2|TRBV7-2|TRBJ2-3|NA
CASSVRGEGDTQYF
TGTGCCAGCAGCGTACGTGGGGAGGGAGATACGCAGTATTTT
>NA|TRBV7-2|TRBJ1-5|once
CASSLDAGNQPQHF
TGTGCCAGCAGCTTAGATGCAGGCAATCAGCCCCAGCATTTT
>TRBD1|TRBV2|TRBJ1-2|NA
CASSRQGESYGYTF
TGTGCCAGCAGTCGACAGGGGGAGAGCTATGGCTACACCTTC
>TRBD1|TRBV5-4|TRBJ1-2|NA
CASSVLGTEYGYTF
TGTGCCAGCAGCGTACTCGGGACAGAATATGGCTACACCTTC
>NA|TRBV19|TRBJ1-2|NA
CASSPHPRPDYGYTF
TGTGCCAGTAGTCCACACCCGAGGCCTGACTATGGCTACACCTTC
>NA|TRBV5-1|TRBJ1-6|NA
CASSLTEDSPLHF
TGCGCCAGCAGCTTAACCGAGGATTCACCCCTCCACTTT
>NA|TRBV5-8|TRBJ1-1|NA
CASSEDSQYTEAFF
TGTGCCAGCAGCGAGGACAGCCAATACACTGAAGCTTTCTTT
>NA|TRBV18|TRBJ2-1|NA
CASSNRVNEQFF
TGTGCCAGCTCGAATCGAGTCAATGAGCAGTTCTTC
>NA|TRBV12-3/TRBV12-4|TRBJ2-2|NA
CAFSNGNTGELFF
TGTGCCTTTAGTAATGGGAACACCGGGGAGCTGTTTTTT
>NA|TRBV7-2|TRBJ2-2|NA
CASSQGAGQTGELFF
TGTGCCAGCAGTCAAGGGGCCGGACAGACCGGGGAGCTGTTTTTT
>NA|TRBV7-9|TRBJ1-1|NA
CASSSTENTEAFF
TGTGCCAGCAGCTCTACAGAGAACACTGAAGCTTTCTTT